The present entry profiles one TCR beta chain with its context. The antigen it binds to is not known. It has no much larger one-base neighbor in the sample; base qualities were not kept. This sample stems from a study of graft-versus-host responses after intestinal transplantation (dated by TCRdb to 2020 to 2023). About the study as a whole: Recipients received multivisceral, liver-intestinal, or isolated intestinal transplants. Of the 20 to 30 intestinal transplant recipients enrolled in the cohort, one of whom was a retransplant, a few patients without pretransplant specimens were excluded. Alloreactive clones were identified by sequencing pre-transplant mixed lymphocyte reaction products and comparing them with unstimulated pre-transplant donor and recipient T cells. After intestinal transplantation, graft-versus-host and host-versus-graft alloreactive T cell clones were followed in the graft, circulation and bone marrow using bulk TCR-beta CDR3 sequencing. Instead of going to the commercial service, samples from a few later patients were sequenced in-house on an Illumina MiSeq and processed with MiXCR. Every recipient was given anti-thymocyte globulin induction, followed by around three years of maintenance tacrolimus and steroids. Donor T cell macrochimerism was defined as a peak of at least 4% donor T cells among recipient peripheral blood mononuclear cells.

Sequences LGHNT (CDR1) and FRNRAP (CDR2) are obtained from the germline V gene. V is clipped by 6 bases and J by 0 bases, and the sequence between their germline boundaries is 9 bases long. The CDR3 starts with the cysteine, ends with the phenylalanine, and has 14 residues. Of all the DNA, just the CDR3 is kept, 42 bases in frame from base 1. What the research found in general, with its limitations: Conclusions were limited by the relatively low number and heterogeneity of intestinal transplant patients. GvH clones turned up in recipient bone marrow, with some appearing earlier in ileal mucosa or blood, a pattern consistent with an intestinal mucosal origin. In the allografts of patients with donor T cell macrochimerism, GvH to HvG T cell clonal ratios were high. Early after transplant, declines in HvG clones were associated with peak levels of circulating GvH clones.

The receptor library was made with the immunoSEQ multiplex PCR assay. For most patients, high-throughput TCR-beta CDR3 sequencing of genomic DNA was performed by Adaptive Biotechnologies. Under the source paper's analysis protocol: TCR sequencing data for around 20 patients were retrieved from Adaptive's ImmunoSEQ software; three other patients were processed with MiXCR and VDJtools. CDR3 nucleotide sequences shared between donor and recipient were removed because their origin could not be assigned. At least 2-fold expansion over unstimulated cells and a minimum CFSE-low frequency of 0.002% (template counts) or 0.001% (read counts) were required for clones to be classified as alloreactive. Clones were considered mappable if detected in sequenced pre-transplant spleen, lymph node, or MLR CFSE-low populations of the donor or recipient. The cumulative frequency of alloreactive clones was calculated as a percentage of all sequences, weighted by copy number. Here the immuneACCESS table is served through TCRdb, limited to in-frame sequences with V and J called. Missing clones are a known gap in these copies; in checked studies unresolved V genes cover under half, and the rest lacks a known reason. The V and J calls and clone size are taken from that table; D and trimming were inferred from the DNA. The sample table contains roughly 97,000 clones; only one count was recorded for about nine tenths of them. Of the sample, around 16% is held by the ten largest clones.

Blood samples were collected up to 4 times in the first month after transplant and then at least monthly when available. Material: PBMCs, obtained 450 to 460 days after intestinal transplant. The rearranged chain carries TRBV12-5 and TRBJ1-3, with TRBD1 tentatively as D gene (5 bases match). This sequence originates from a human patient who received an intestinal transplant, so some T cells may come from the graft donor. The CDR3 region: CASGGLISGNTIYF. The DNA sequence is TGTGCTAGTGGGGGACTGATCTCTGGAAACACCATATATTTT.